The clone carrying this T cell receptor beta chain was seen only a few times. The CDR3 loop spans 12 amino acids. Germline V lookup: CDR1 ENHRY, CDR2 SYGVKD. V was trimmed by 8 bases and J by 1 base, leaving 8 bases between them. A second roughly 6 to 11 cycle PCR used barcoded and J-beta primers. TCRdb fed the 5' RACE reads into MiXCR, producing one record per CDR3 protein. The sample contains roughly 800,000 distinct CDR3 sequences, approximately 25% of which appear only once. This sample was taken from a study of blood T cells in healthy people across ages. Total RNA extracted from each sample amounted to at least 5 micrograms. This same sample was also part of a study on T cells of mothers and their children. From that paper: Healthy Caucasian mothers, a few in number, and their six children were the donors. It was through the M1S primer of the second PCR that sample barcodes and 2-4 random nucleotides were added.

This clonotype was obtained from a boy younger than 18 in good health. The chain is built from TRBV10-3 and TRBJ2-5; D may be TRBD1 (5 bases). Input material: blood. DNA of the CDR3: TGTGCCATCGGGGCAAGCCAAGAGACCCAGTACTTC. It encodes CAIGASQETQYF.